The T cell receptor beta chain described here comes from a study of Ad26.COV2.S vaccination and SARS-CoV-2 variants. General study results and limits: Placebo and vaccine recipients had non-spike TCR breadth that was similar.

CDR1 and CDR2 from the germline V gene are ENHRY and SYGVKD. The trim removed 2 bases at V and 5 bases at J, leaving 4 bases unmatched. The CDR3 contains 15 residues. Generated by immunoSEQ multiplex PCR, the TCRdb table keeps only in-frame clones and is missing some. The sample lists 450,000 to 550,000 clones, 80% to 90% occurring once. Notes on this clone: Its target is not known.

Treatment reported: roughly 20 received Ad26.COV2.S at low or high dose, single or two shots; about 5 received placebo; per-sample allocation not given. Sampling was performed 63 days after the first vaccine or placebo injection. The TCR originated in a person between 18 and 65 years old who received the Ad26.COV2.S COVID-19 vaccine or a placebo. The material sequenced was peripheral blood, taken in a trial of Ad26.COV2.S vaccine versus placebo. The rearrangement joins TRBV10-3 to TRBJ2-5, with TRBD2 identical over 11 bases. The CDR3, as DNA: TGTGCCATCAGTGAGGGGACTAGCGGAAAGGAGACCCAGTACTTC. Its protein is CAISEGTSGKETQYF.